This T cell receptor (beta chain) was sequenced for a study of OX40 agonist ivuxolimab in advanced cancers. With respect to the entire study: Ivuxolimab, which targeted the costimulatory receptor OX40 (CD134), was an agonistic, fully human IgG2 monoclonal antibody. Intravenous ivuxolimab was administered to patients every 2 weeks at six dose levels: 0.01, 0.1, 0.3, 1.5, 3 and 10 mg/kg. Of the approximately 54 patients in dose escalation, 19 had hepatocellular carcinoma, around 15 had melanoma, 9 had renal cell carcinoma and 9 had head and neck cancer. A male proportion of around 81% and a mean age of roughly 58 years, ranging from about 20 to 80, were recorded for the dose-escalation cohort. Patients were allowed to have had prior anti-PD-1, anti-PD-L1 or anti-CTLA-4 therapy, and around 37% of the dose-escalation patients had previously received checkpoint inhibitors. Three dose-escalation patients achieved partial responses, one with hepatocellular carcinoma and two with cutaneous melanoma. Peripheral TCRbeta sequencing was intended to test whether TCR sequence diversity was altered and clonal T-cell expansion was caused by ivuxolimab. The paper reports the monotherapy dose-escalation portion (N of about 50 patients) of the phase I ivuxolimab trial.

This clone appeared once. This receptor's antigen is unknown. It has no much larger one-base neighbor in the sample; base qualities were not kept. Genomic DNA was isolated from the sorted cells so that the TCRbeta CDR3 region could be sequenced. TCRbeta CDR3 regions were sequenced using the immunoSEQ Assay. TCRdb carries this immuneACCESS record with in-frame sequences only. Its versions omit some clonotypes, under half of them owing to an unresolved V gene in the studies checked, with the rest unexplained. The sample table holds about 100,000 clones, of which around 90% were seen once. The leading ten clones occupy 0.71% of the sample. Patients with a history of autoimmune disease or receiving systemic immunosuppression were excluded from the trial. Peripheral blood for TCR sequencing was collected from all dose cohorts at baseline, on cycle 4 day 1, and on cycle 7 day 1. The samples were taken from a phase I, first-in-human, multicenter, open-label dose-escalation trial of ivuxolimab. Adults with locally advanced or metastatic melanoma, renal cell, hepatocellular, or head and neck squamous cell carcinoma were enrolled in the trial. Before TCR sequencing, CD4+ and CD8+ T cells were separately sorted from peripheral blood.

Beyond this particular receptor, the publication reports: Low levels of normalized T-cell clonal expansion were also seen in some patients who did not respond. In the 0.1-3.0 mg/kg groups, partial responders were among the patients with the lowest normalized peripheral clonal expansion, particularly in CD8+ T cells. On average, CD8+ T cells showed more expanded clones than CD4+ T cells after ivuxolimab. Antigen specificity was not determined for the clonally expanded peripheral T cells. Clonal expansion of both CD4+ and CD8+ blood T cells was observed from baseline to week 6 at doses 0.1 to 3.0 mg/kg.

CDR1 and CDR2 are drawn from the germline V gene: LGHNA, YSLEER. CDR3 length: 19 amino acids, cysteine to phenylalanine. The retained sequence is limited to the CDR3, 57 bases, with the frame set at the first base. V is clipped by 0 bases and J by 0 bases, and the sequence between their germline boundaries is 19 bases long. The sequence is built from TRBV4-3 and TRBJ2-3; TRBD2 is possibly the D segment (6 matching bases). This receptor was identified in an adult with an advanced solid tumor such as melanoma, head and neck, liver or kidney cancer. The specimen comprised CD4+ or CD8+ T cells sorted from blood, sampled in a trial of the OX40 agonist ivuxolimab. The sequenced DNA: TGCGCCAGCAGCCAAGAGTATCGAGCGGGCCTTGTTAGCACAGATACGCAGTATTTT. It translates as CASSQEYRAGLVSTDTQYF.